Sequencing of this T cell receptor (beta chain) was carried out in a study of T-cell reconstitution after alpha-beta-depleted transplantation in children. This CDR3 spans 17 amino acids. V trimming: 6 bases; J trimming: 0 bases; junction bases outside the gene matches: 9. Researchers prepared the TCRbeta library using unique molecular identifiers, the study reports. TCRdb re-derived calls from the PCR reads in MiXCR, one entry per CDR3 protein. The profile covers 250,000 to 300,000 distinct CDR3 sequences, with 9.9% appearing a single time and 10% taken by the ten largest. The source was PBMCs from the stem cell graft donor, collected from the stem cell graft. V usage is TRBV12-3 or TRBV12-4 and J usage is TRBJ1-5; the match to TRBD1 covers 9 bases. This sequence was found in a human donor who donated a stem cell graft to a child with SCID. CDR3 nucleotide sequence: TGTGCCAGCAGGGGGGACAGGGATTCGTATAGCAATCAGCCCCAGCATTTT. Amino acids: CASRGDRDSYSNQPQHF.